A selection of T cell receptor beta chains follows, all from one sample in a study of T cell responses to AZD1222 COVID-19 vaccine. Profiled with immunoSEQ multiplex PCR; TCRdb holds only in-frame clones, not every one. The sample holds about 110,000 clones, less than 95% seen once. The sample here was peripheral blood, taken 28 days after the second AZD1222 dose. These receptors originate from an adult who received the AZD1222 COVID-19 vaccine. Each CDR3 is given with its conserved first and last residue. Fields, in order: J gene, V gene, clone size, D gene, CDR3 protein, CDR3 DNA. D genes are given only for firm matches. Clone sizes are given selectively: once, few, many, or a class where the clone is expanded.

j_call: TRBJ2-7; v_call: TRBV6-5; clone_size: .; d_call: TRBD2; cdr3_aa: CASSILAGGHYEQYF; cdr3_nt: TGTGCCAGCAGCATATTAGCGGGGGGGCACTACGAGCAGTACTTC
j_call: TRBJ1-3; v_call: TRBV5-1; clone_size: .; d_call: TRBD1; cdr3_aa: CASSLGGGRVAGNTIYF; cdr3_nt: TGCGCCAGCAGCTTGGGAGGGGGCCGGGTCGCTGGAAACACCATATATTTT
j_call: TRBJ1-6; v_call: TRBV30; clone_size: .; d_call: .; cdr3_aa: CAWSGQIYNSPLHF; cdr3_nt: TGTGCCTGGAGCGGACAGATCTATAATTCACCCCTCCACTTT
j_call: TRBJ1-2; v_call: TRBV4-1; clone_size: .; d_call: TRBD1; cdr3_aa: CASSQDRTGGASNYGYTF; cdr3_nt: TGCGCCAGCAGCCAAGACAGGACAGGGGGCGCCTCTAACTATGGCTACACCTTC
j_call: TRBJ1-1; v_call: TRBV2; clone_size: .; d_call: .; cdr3_aa: CASSEVVRGTEAFF; cdr3_nt: TGTGCCAGCAGTGAGGTGGTCCGGGGCACTGAAGCTTTCTTT
j_call: TRBJ2-3; v_call: TRBV6-5; clone_size: .; d_call: TRBD1; cdr3_aa: CASSYQSTGADTQYF; cdr3_nt: TGTGCCAGCAGTTACCAATCAACAGGGGCGGATACGCAGTATTTT
j_call: TRBJ2-3; v_call: TRBV6-1; clone_size: .; d_call: TRBD2; cdr3_aa: CASSEARLAGGFTDTQYF; cdr3_nt: TGTGCCAGCAGTGAAGCGAGGCTAGCGGGGGGATTCACAGATACGCAGTATTTT
j_call: TRBJ1-1; v_call: TRBV5-5; clone_size: .; d_call: .; cdr3_aa: CASSLVSNTEAFF; cdr3_nt: TGTGCCAGCAGCTTGGTTAGTAACACTGAAGCTTTCTTT
j_call: TRBJ1-2; v_call: TRBV13; clone_size: once; d_call: .; cdr3_aa: CASSRGGGYGYTF; cdr3_nt: TGTGCCAGCAGTCGTGGGGGGGGCTATGGCTACACCTTC
j_call: TRBJ1-1; v_call: TRBV7-9; clone_size: .; d_call: .; cdr3_aa: CASSFTVNTEAFF; cdr3_nt: TGTGCCAGCAGCTTTACAGTGAACACTGAAGCTTTCTTT
j_call: TRBJ1-1; v_call: TRBV7-9; clone_size: few; d_call: TRBD1; cdr3_aa: CASSPETWTGAEAFF; cdr3_nt: TGTGCCAGCAGCCCCGAAACATGGACAGGGGCTGAAGCTTTCTTT
j_call: TRBJ1-4; v_call: TRBV3-1/TRBV3-2; clone_size: .; d_call: .; cdr3_aa: CASSNGPEKLFF; cdr3_nt: TGTGCCAGCAGTAACGGGCCTGAAAAACTGTTTTTT
j_call: TRBJ2-1; v_call: TRBV7-6; clone_size: once; d_call: TRBD2; cdr3_aa: CASSLTSGVVYNEQFF; cdr3_nt: TGTGCCAGCAGCTTGACTAGCGGGGTGGTCTACAATGAGCAGTTCTTC
j_call: TRBJ1-1; v_call: TRBV5-6; clone_size: .; d_call: .; cdr3_aa: CASSQAHLSTEAFF; cdr3_nt: TGTGCCAGCAGCCAGGCCCACCTGAGCACTGAAGCTTTCTTT
j_call: TRBJ2-7; v_call: TRBV6-2/TRBV6-3; clone_size: .; d_call: .; cdr3_aa: CASSYSPYEQYF; cdr3_nt: TGTGCCAGCAGTTACTCGCCTTACGAGCAGTACTTC
j_call: TRBJ1-1; v_call: TRBV28; clone_size: .; d_call: .; cdr3_aa: CATFPADTEAFF; cdr3_nt: TGTGCCACCTTCCCCGCGGACACTGAAGCTTTCTTT
j_call: TRBJ1-5; v_call: TRBV19; clone_size: .; d_call: .; cdr3_aa: CATQDRRNQPQHF; cdr3_nt: TGTGCCACCCAGGATCGACGCAATCAGCCCCAGCATTTT
j_call: TRBJ2-1; v_call: TRBV5-1; clone_size: .; d_call: .; cdr3_aa: CASSTRVYNEQFF; cdr3_nt: TGCGCCAGCAGCACCAGGGTCTACAATGAGCAGTTCTTC
j_call: TRBJ2-3; v_call: TRBV6-6; clone_size: .; d_call: TRBD2; cdr3_aa: CASSQTWMGLVTDTQYF; cdr3_nt: TGTGCCAGCAGTCAGACCTGGATGGGACTAGTTACAGATACGCAGTATTTT
j_call: TRBJ1-6; v_call: TRBV6-6; clone_size: .; d_call: TRBD1; cdr3_aa: CASRQGAGSYNSPLHF; cdr3_nt: TGTGCCAGCAGACAGGGGGCGGGGTCCTATAATTCACCCCTCCACTTT
j_call: TRBJ1-6; v_call: TRBV19; clone_size: .; d_call: TRBD1; cdr3_aa: CASSIAEDRDSPLHF; cdr3_nt: TGTGCCAGTAGTATAGCGGAGGACAGGGACTCACCCCTCCACTTT
j_call: TRBJ1-2; v_call: TRBV18; clone_size: .; d_call: .; cdr3_aa: CASSPDWGYTF; cdr3_nt: TGTGCCAGCTCACCGGACTGGGGCTACACCTTC
j_call: TRBJ1-2; v_call: TRBV11-2; clone_size: .; d_call: .; cdr3_aa: CASSLEQAGGYTF; cdr3_nt: TGTGCCAGCAGCTTAGAACAGGCTGGTGGCTACACCTTC
j_call: TRBJ2-7; v_call: TRBV6-6; clone_size: .; d_call: TRBD1; cdr3_aa: CASSQQDRGLYEQYF; cdr3_nt: TGTGCCAGCAGCCAACAAGACAGGGGATTGTACGAGCAGTACTTC
j_call: TRBJ2-7; v_call: TRBV7-2; clone_size: .; d_call: .; cdr3_aa: CASSFDLRGSYEQYF; cdr3_nt: TGTGCCAGCAGCTTCGATCTACGTGGGTCCTACGAGCAGTACTTC
j_call: TRBJ2-7; v_call: TRBV5-6; clone_size: .; d_call: .; cdr3_aa: CASSLSYYEQYF; cdr3_nt: TGTGCCAGCAGCTTGTCATATTACGAGCAGTACTTC
j_call: TRBJ1-1; v_call: TRBV4-2; clone_size: once; d_call: .; cdr3_aa: CASSQDTGRPEAFF; cdr3_nt: TGTGCCAGCAGCCAAGATACAGGGCGGCCTGAAGCTTTCTTT
j_call: TRBJ2-1; v_call: TRBV27; clone_size: .; d_call: TRBD1; cdr3_aa: CASSQQGSSYNEQFF; cdr3_nt: TGTGCCAGCAGTCAACAGGGGAGCTCCTACAATGAGCAGTTCTTC
j_call: TRBJ2-5; v_call: TRBV13; clone_size: .; d_call: TRBD2; cdr3_aa: CASSLQGAGGGETQYF; cdr3_nt: TGTGCCAGCAGCTTACAAGGAGCGGGAGGGGGGGAGACCCAGTACTTC
j_call: TRBJ1-2; v_call: TRBV15; clone_size: .; d_call: .; cdr3_aa: CATSRDRGDGYTF; cdr3_nt: TGTGCCACCAGCAGAGATCGGGGGGATGGCTACACCTTC
j_call: TRBJ1-1; v_call: TRBV19; clone_size: .; d_call: .; cdr3_aa: CASSIAGWTEAFF; cdr3_nt: TGTGCCAGTAGTATCGCGGGTTGGACTGAAGCTTTCTTT
j_call: TRBJ2-2; v_call: TRBV6-5; clone_size: .; d_call: .; cdr3_aa: CASKPGGELFF; cdr3_nt: TGTGCCAGCAAACCAGGGGGGGAGCTGTTTTTT
j_call: TRBJ1-2; v_call: TRBV20-1; clone_size: .; d_call: .; cdr3_aa: CSSYRDGYTF; cdr3_nt: TGCAGTTCTTACAGGGATGGCTACACCTTC
j_call: TRBJ1-2; v_call: TRBV25-1; clone_size: .; d_call: .; cdr3_aa: CASSEPGQSYGYTF; cdr3_nt: TGTGCCAGCAGTGAACCTGGACAGTCCTATGGCTACACCTTC
j_call: TRBJ1-5; v_call: TRBV5-1; clone_size: .; d_call: TRBD1; cdr3_aa: CASSWGTGTQPQHF; cdr3_nt: TGCGCCAGCAGCTGGGGGACAGGGACTCAGCCCCAGCATTTT
j_call: TRBJ2-5; v_call: TRBV23-1; clone_size: .; d_call: .; cdr3_aa: CASSQSGGQETQYF; cdr3_nt: TGCGCCAGCAGTCAATCGGGGGGGCAGGAGACCCAGTACTTC